This is a list of T cell receptor beta chains from one sample in a study of T cells in Graves' hyperthyroidism and ophthalmopathy. Using its own MiXCR run on the multiplex PCR reads, TCRdb lists one record per CDR3 protein. The sample holds roughly 350,000 distinct CDR3 sequences, 14% seen once. The sequencing sample was made of blood. The receptors originated from a woman aged 25 to 39 with Graves' ophthalmopathy. CDR3s include the opening cysteine and the closing phenylalanine or tryptophan. Fields, in order: D gene, V gene, CDR3 protein. The D gene is left open where the match is weak.

>.|TRBV30
CAWSVRGSGELFF
>.|TRBV28
CASSPDPRGNQPQHF
>.|TRBV28
CASSLGVGREADTQYF
>TRBD1|TRBV28
CASSFEDRVFGNTIYF
>.|TRBV12-3/TRBV12-4
CASRATGEETQYF
>.|TRBV6-1
CASRGARGLYIDEQFF
>.|TRBV6-1
CPSSPPVPRGGHNIGELFF
>.|TRBV28
CASSFFTEAFF
>TRBD1|TRBV19
CASSQGGRGNQPQHF
>.|TRBV20-1
CSAATLQGVTGNTIYF
>.|TRBV2
CASSEYGTDTQYF
>.|TRBV5-1
CASSLSGANTGELFF
>TRBD1|TRBV2
CASSNRQGVGGGEQFF
>.|TRBV27
CASSLFPTGSYEQYF
>.|TRBV24-1
CATSDPGAGLSSYNEQFF
>.|TRBV25-1
CASSDRQANSYEQYF
>.|TRBV6-6
CASSYRQNNSPLHF
>TRBD2|TRBV12-3/TRBV12-4
CASSLGSGGRNEQSF